The 3 T cell receptor beta chains reported below all come from one sample, sequenced in a study of blood T cell repertoires in COVID-19. This table comes from immunoSEQ multiplex PCR, and its TCRdb copy is limited to in-frame clones, with some not included. The table includes approximately 140,000 clones, approximately 80% detected once. The material sequenced was peripheral blood. The receptors were gathered from a middle-aged woman with active or convalescent COVID-19.

Here the CDR3 DNA reads TGCGCCAGCAGGGGGCCGAATCAGCCCCAGCATTTT. Translated, it gives CASRGPNQPQHF. The chain employs TRBV10-2 and TRBJ1-5, with a possible D match to TRBD1 (5 bases). The germline V gene has CDR1 WSHSY and CDR2 SAAADI. CDR3 length equals 12 residues. V lost 6 bases to trimming and J lost 4 bases, with 7 bases between them.

The chain combines TRBV7-2 with TRBJ2-2, with a weak D call TRBD2 (6 bases). The CDR3 consists of 17 residues. Deletions cut 1 base from V and 4 bases from J, with 16 bases between. Per the germline V gene, CDR1 is SGHTA and CDR2 is FQGNSA. This CDR3 reads CASSLVFGGPSTGELFF. The CDR3 nucleotides read TGTGCCAGCAGCTTAGTTTTCGGAGGGCCAAGCACCGGGGAGCTGTTTTTT.

The V call is TRBV12-3 or TRBV12-4, the J call TRBJ2-1; TRBD1 aligns across 11 bases. The CDR3 sequence is 13 residues long. J lost 16 bases, V lost 2 bases, and 7 bases had no gene match. Here the CDR3 DNA reads TGTGCCAGCAGTTTACCTAGGGGGACAGGGGGTTTCTTC. Amino acids: CASSLPRGTGGFF.